These T cell receptor beta chains were read from a single sample in a study of blood T cell repertoires in COVID-19. Measured with immunoSEQ multiplex PCR; TCRdb has only the in-frame clones, and not every one. The table has about 200,000 clones, approximately 90% seen once. Specimen: peripheral blood. The origin of the receptors is a man aged 45 to 65 with acute or convalescent COVID-19. Each CDR3 is given with its conserved first and last residue. A D gene is named only where the DNA matches it firmly. Not all rows give a size; the values are once, few, many and, for expanded clones, a class.

j_call: TRBJ2-2
v_call: TRBV6-2/TRBV6-3
d_call: .
clone_size: .
cdr3_aa: CASSYQEPNTGELFF
cdr3_nt: TGTGCCAGCAGTTACCAGGAACCTAACACCGGGGAGCTGTTTTTT

j_call: TRBJ1-2
v_call: TRBV5-4
d_call: .
clone_size: few
cdr3_aa: CASSFSRTYGYTF
cdr3_nt: TGTGCCAGCAGCTTCTCCAGGACTTATGGCTACACCTTC

j_call: TRBJ1-6
v_call: TRBV24-1
d_call: TRBD1
clone_size: .
cdr3_aa: CATLPGQGPNNSPLHF
cdr3_nt: TGTGCCACCCTTCCGGGACAGGGACCTAATAATTCACCCCTCCACTTT

j_call: TRBJ2-2
v_call: TRBV18
d_call: .
clone_size: .
cdr3_aa: CASSGSGVWNTGELFF
cdr3_nt: TGTGCCAGCTCAGGTTCAGGGGTGTGGAACACCGGGGAGCTGTTTTTT

j_call: TRBJ2-2
v_call: TRBV6-5
d_call: TRBD1
clone_size: .
cdr3_aa: CASRLRDRLAGELFF
cdr3_nt: TGTGCCAGCAGGCTCAGGGACAGGTTAGCCGGGGAGCTGTTTTTT

j_call: TRBJ2-3
v_call: TRBV11-3
d_call: .
clone_size: .
cdr3_aa: CASSLAGGRADTQYF
cdr3_nt: TGTGCCAGCAGCTTAGCCGGGGGGCGGGCAGATACGCAGTATTTT

j_call: TRBJ1-1
v_call: TRBV27
d_call: .
clone_size: .
cdr3_aa: CASSFRGNTEAFF
cdr3_nt: TGTGCCAGCAGTTTTCGGGGGAACACTGAAGCTTTCTTT

j_call: TRBJ2-2
v_call: TRBV6-5
d_call: TRBD1
clone_size: .
cdr3_aa: CASSPDRGRTGELFF
cdr3_nt: TGTGCCAGCAGCCCGGACAGGGGAAGGACCGGGGAGCTGTTTTTT

j_call: TRBJ1-3
v_call: TRBV27
d_call: .
clone_size: .
cdr3_aa: CASTDSSGNTIYF
cdr3_nt: TGTGCCAGCACCGACAGCTCTGGAAACACCATATATTTT

j_call: TRBJ1-1
v_call: TRBV5-1
d_call: TRBD1
clone_size: .
cdr3_aa: CASSFRDRGMNTEAFF
cdr3_nt: TGCGCCAGCAGCTTCCGGGACAGGGGTATGAACACTGAAGCTTTCTTT

j_call: TRBJ1-1
v_call: TRBV7-3
d_call: .
clone_size: .
cdr3_aa: CASGGTYTEAFF
cdr3_nt: TGTGCCAGCGGGGGCACCTACACTGAAGCTTTCTTT

j_call: TRBJ2-1
v_call: TRBV3-1/TRBV3-2
d_call: TRBD2
clone_size: .
cdr3_aa: CASSQGPTSGYQFF
cdr3_nt: TGTGCCAGCAGCCAAGGACCTACTAGCGGGTATCAGTTCTTC

j_call: TRBJ2-4
v_call: TRBV6-6
d_call: .
clone_size: once
cdr3_aa: CASTEGGAGKNIQYF
cdr3_nt: TGTGCCAGCACCGAGGGGGGGGCTGGCAAAAACATTCAGTACTTC

j_call: TRBJ1-1
v_call: TRBV5-4
d_call: .
clone_size: .
cdr3_aa: CASSPAVPGVDTEAFF
cdr3_nt: TGTGCCAGCAGCCCCGCGGTGCCAGGGGTGGACACTGAAGCTTTCTTT

j_call: TRBJ1-2
v_call: TRBV5-4
d_call: .
clone_size: .
cdr3_aa: CASSRGLVGYTF
cdr3_nt: TGTGCCAGCAGCCGCGGGCTGGTCGGCTACACCTTC

j_call: TRBJ1-4
v_call: TRBV4-2
d_call: TRBD1
clone_size: .
cdr3_aa: CASSQDLGTGGIANEKLFF
cdr3_nt: TGTGCCAGCAGCCAAGATCTAGGGACAGGGGGAATTGCTAATGAAAAACTGTTTTTT

j_call: TRBJ2-5
v_call: TRBV30
d_call: .
clone_size: .
cdr3_aa: CAWSRRETQYF
cdr3_nt: TGTGCCTGGAGTCGGAGAGAGACCCAGTACTTC

j_call: TRBJ2-3
v_call: TRBV4-1
d_call: .
clone_size: .
cdr3_aa: CASSQDLNTQYF
cdr3_nt: TGCGCCAGCAGCCAAGATCTAAACACGCAGTATTTT

j_call: TRBJ2-1
v_call: TRBV4-3
d_call: TRBD2
clone_size: .
cdr3_aa: CASSQDRGVWDYNEQFF
cdr3_nt: TGCGCCAGCAGCCAAGATCGGGGGGTTTGGGACTACAATGAGCAGTTCTTC

j_call: TRBJ2-7
v_call: TRBV7-3
d_call: TRBD1
clone_size: few
cdr3_aa: CASSPRDRGYEQYF
cdr3_nt: TGTGCCAGCAGCCCGCGGGACAGGGGCTACGAGCAGTACTTC

j_call: TRBJ1-6
v_call: TRBV27
d_call: .
clone_size: few
cdr3_aa: CASSTGLLNSPLHF
cdr3_nt: TGTGCCAGCAGTACGGGACTCTTAAATTCACCCCTCCACTTT

j_call: TRBJ2-3
v_call: TRBV7-3
d_call: .
clone_size: .
cdr3_aa: CASSFSVSDTQYF
cdr3_nt: TGTGCCAGCAGCTTTTCGGTTTCAGATACGCAGTATTTT

j_call: TRBJ2-3
v_call: TRBV3-1/TRBV3-2
d_call: .
clone_size: .
cdr3_aa: CASSLFSRGSTDTQYF
cdr3_nt: TGTGCCAGCAGCCTCTTCTCCAGGGGTAGCACAGATACGCAGTATTTT

j_call: TRBJ1-1
v_call: TRBV24-1
d_call: TRBD1
clone_size: .
cdr3_aa: CATSDSGTGAKAFF
cdr3_nt: TGTGCCACCAGTGATTCCGGGACAGGGGCCAAAGCTTTCTTT

j_call: TRBJ1-4
v_call: TRBV18
d_call: .
clone_size: .
cdr3_aa: CASSLRTETNEKLFF
cdr3_nt: TGTGCCAGCTCATTACGGACAGAGACTAATGAAAAACTGTTTTTT

j_call: TRBJ1-5
v_call: TRBV27
d_call: TRBD1
clone_size: .
cdr3_aa: CASSRTGAREPQHF
cdr3_nt: TGTGCCAGCAGCCGGACAGGGGCCCGGGAGCCCCAGCATTTT

j_call: TRBJ2-7
v_call: TRBV10-3
d_call: TRBD1
clone_size: .
cdr3_aa: CAISGGQGLYEQYF
cdr3_nt: TGTGCCATCAGTGGGGGACAGGGACTCTACGAGCAGTACTTC

j_call: TRBJ2-5
v_call: TRBV7-6
d_call: TRBD2
clone_size: .
cdr3_aa: CASTRGSGRSETQYF
cdr3_nt: TGTGCCAGCACACGGGGGAGCGGGAGATCGGAGACCCAGTACTTC

j_call: TRBJ1-1
v_call: TRBV28
d_call: .
clone_size: few
cdr3_aa: CASEDSMNTEAFF
cdr3_nt: TGTGCCAGCGAAGACAGCATGAACACTGAAGCTTTCTTT

j_call: TRBJ1-5
v_call: TRBV6-5
d_call: TRBD1
clone_size: .
cdr3_aa: CASRNTGASNQPQHF
cdr3_nt: TGTGCCAGCAGAAACACAGGGGCAAGCAATCAGCCCCAGCATTTT

j_call: TRBJ1-1
v_call: TRBV28
d_call: .
clone_size: .
cdr3_aa: CASRFHSYTEAFF
cdr3_nt: TGTGCCAGCAGGTTCCACAGCTACACTGAAGCTTTCTTT

j_call: TRBJ1-5
v_call: TRBV19
d_call: TRBD1
clone_size: .
cdr3_aa: CASITGQGNNQPQHF
cdr3_nt: TGTGCCAGTATTACGGGACAGGGGAACAATCAGCCCCAGCATTTT

j_call: TRBJ1-3
v_call: TRBV5-1
d_call: .
clone_size: few
cdr3_aa: CASSRTGSGNTIYF
cdr3_nt: TGCGCCAGCAGCCGAACAGGGAGTGGAAACACCATATATTTT

j_call: TRBJ2-1
v_call: TRBV5-4
d_call: TRBD2
clone_size: .
cdr3_aa: CASSVPAGLGIYEQFF
cdr3_nt: TGTGCCAGCAGCGTTCCTGCGGGACTAGGAATCTATGAGCAGTTCTTC

j_call: TRBJ1-1
v_call: TRBV6-5
d_call: TRBD1
clone_size: .
cdr3_aa: CASSPWTGVITEAFF
cdr3_nt: TGTGCCAGCAGTCCTTGGACAGGGGTGATCACTGAAGCTTTCTTT

j_call: TRBJ2-2
v_call: TRBV18
d_call: .
clone_size: .
cdr3_aa: CASSSILTGSNTGELFF
cdr3_nt: TGTGCCAGCTCATCCATTCTGACAGGATCGAACACCGGGGAGCTGTTTTTT

j_call: TRBJ2-5
v_call: TRBV19
d_call: TRBD1
clone_size: .
cdr3_aa: CASTPTGVSIETQYF
cdr3_nt: TGTGCCAGTACCCCGACAGGGGTCTCCATCGAGACCCAGTACTTC

j_call: TRBJ2-2
v_call: TRBV10-1
d_call: TRBD2
clone_size: .
cdr3_aa: CASSESGLAGVEEAGELFF
cdr3_nt: TGCGCCAGCAGTGAGTCGGGACTAGCGGGAGTCGAAGAGGCCGGGGAGCTGTTTTTT

j_call: TRBJ1-5
v_call: TRBV2
d_call: .
clone_size: .
cdr3_aa: CASNRASNQPQHF
cdr3_nt: TGTGCCAGCAACAGGGCGAGCAATCAGCCCCAGCATTTT

j_call: TRBJ2-1
v_call: TRBV5-6
d_call: TRBD2
clone_size: .
cdr3_aa: CASSLGPSGGLEQFF
cdr3_nt: TGTGCCAGCAGCTTGGGACCTAGCGGGGGGTTAGAGCAGTTCTTC

j_call: TRBJ2-1
v_call: TRBV6-2/TRBV6-3
d_call: TRBD2
clone_size: .
cdr3_aa: CASSPPRTRAYNEQFF
cdr3_nt: TGTGCCAGCAGCCCCCCACGGACTAGGGCGTACAATGAGCAGTTCTTC

j_call: TRBJ1-6
v_call: TRBV7-8
d_call: .
clone_size: .
cdr3_aa: CASSTDRINSPLHF
cdr3_nt: TGTGCCAGCAGCACCGACAGGATTAATTCACCCCTCCACTTT

j_call: TRBJ2-1
v_call: TRBV15
d_call: .
clone_size: .
cdr3_aa: CATSRDLGQGGGEQFF
cdr3_nt: TGTGCCACCAGCAGAGATCTCGGGCAGGGTGGCGGTGAGCAGTTCTTC

j_call: TRBJ1-3
v_call: TRBV7-9
d_call: TRBD1
clone_size: few
cdr3_aa: CASSYSGTEGNTIYF
cdr3_nt: TGTGCCAGCAGCTACTCCGGGACAGAAGGAAACACCATATATTTT

j_call: TRBJ1-3
v_call: TRBV11-3
d_call: .
clone_size: .
cdr3_aa: CASGVGNTIYF
cdr3_nt: TGTGCCAGCGGAGTTGGAAACACCATATATTTT

j_call: TRBJ1-5
v_call: TRBV24-1
d_call: TRBD1
clone_size: .
cdr3_aa: CATSDGPDRGNQPQHF
cdr3_nt: TGTGCCACCAGTGATGGCCCAGACAGGGGGAATCAGCCCCAGCATTTT

j_call: TRBJ2-7
v_call: TRBV12-3/TRBV12-4
d_call: .
clone_size: .
cdr3_aa: CASSFEVREQYF
cdr3_nt: TGTGCCAGCAGTTTCGAGGTTAGAGAGCAGTACTTC

j_call: TRBJ2-7
v_call: TRBV28
d_call: .
clone_size: once
cdr3_aa: CASSSPQGYEQYF
cdr3_nt: TGTGCCAGCAGTTCCCCACAGGGTTACGAGCAGTACTTC

j_call: TRBJ2-1
v_call: TRBV7-3
d_call: TRBD1
clone_size: .
cdr3_aa: CASSSQGYEQFF
cdr3_nt: TGTGCCAGCAGCTCACAGGGGTACGAGCAGTTCTTC

j_call: TRBJ1-2
v_call: TRBV19
d_call: TRBD1
clone_size: .
cdr3_aa: CASSGQGARYGYTF
cdr3_nt: TGTGCCAGCAGCGGACAGGGTGCGAGGTATGGCTACACCTTC

j_call: TRBJ2-2
v_call: TRBV25-1
d_call: TRBD2
clone_size: .
cdr3_aa: CASSRRSGRGAGELFF
cdr3_nt: TGTGCCAGCAGTCGTCGTAGCGGGAGAGGGGCCGGGGAGCTGTTTTTT

j_call: TRBJ1-2
v_call: TRBV4-3
d_call: .
clone_size: .
cdr3_aa: CASSQDRRFNYGYTF
cdr3_nt: TGCGCCAGCAGCCAAGATAGGAGGTTTAACTATGGCTACACCTTC

j_call: TRBJ1-5
v_call: TRBV27
d_call: TRBD1
clone_size: .
cdr3_aa: CASSFPDRGHNQPQHF
cdr3_nt: TGTGCCAGCAGTTTCCCGGACAGGGGGCACAATCAGCCCCAGCATTTT

j_call: TRBJ2-6
v_call: TRBV6-1
d_call: .
clone_size: .
cdr3_aa: CACCGAGGTGANVLTF
cdr3_nt: TGTGCCTGCTGTGGGGCTGGGGGGACTGGGGCCAACGTCCTGACTTTC

j_call: TRBJ1-4
v_call: TRBV5-4
d_call: .
clone_size: .
cdr3_aa: CASSSTGTSEKLFF
cdr3_nt: TGTGCCAGCAGCTCTACCGGGACATCTGAAAAACTGTTTTTT

j_call: TRBJ1-3
v_call: TRBV7-9
d_call: .
clone_size: .
cdr3_aa: CASSLGGQPGNTIYF
cdr3_nt: TGTGCCAGCAGCTTAGGGGGCCAGCCTGGAAACACCATATATTTT

j_call: TRBJ2-1
v_call: TRBV28
d_call: .
clone_size: .
cdr3_aa: CASTPNEGLNLRNEQFF
cdr3_nt: TGTGCCAGCACCCCAAATGAGGGCCTAAACCTTCGCAATGAGCAGTTCTTC

j_call: TRBJ2-1
v_call: TRBV19
d_call: TRBD1
clone_size: .
cdr3_aa: CATERTGSYSEQFF
cdr3_nt: TGTGCCACCGAGAGGACAGGGTCGTACAGTGAGCAGTTCTTC

j_call: TRBJ2-7
v_call: TRBV6-6
d_call: TRBD1
clone_size: .
cdr3_aa: CASRGPDRTYEQYF
cdr3_nt: TGTGCCAGCAGAGGACCGGACAGGACCTACGAGCAGTACTTC

j_call: TRBJ1-1
v_call: TRBV2
d_call: .
clone_size: .
cdr3_aa: CASSPRGKGDSANTEAFF
cdr3_nt: TGTGCCAGCAGTCCGCGAGGTAAGGGGGATAGTGCGAACACTGAAGCTTTCTTT